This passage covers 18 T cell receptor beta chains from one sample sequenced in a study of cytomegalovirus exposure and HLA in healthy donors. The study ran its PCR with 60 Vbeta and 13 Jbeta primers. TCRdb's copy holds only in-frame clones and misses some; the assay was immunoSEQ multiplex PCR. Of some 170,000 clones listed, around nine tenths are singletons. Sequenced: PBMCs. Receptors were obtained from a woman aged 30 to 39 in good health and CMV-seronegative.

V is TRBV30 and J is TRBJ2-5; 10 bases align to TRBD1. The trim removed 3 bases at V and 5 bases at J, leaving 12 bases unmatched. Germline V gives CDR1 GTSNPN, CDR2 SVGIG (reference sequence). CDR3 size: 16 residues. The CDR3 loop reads CAWSPGQGVEEETQYF. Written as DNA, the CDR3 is TGTGCCTGGAGCCCCGGACAGGGGGTAGAAGAGGAGACCCAGTACTTC.

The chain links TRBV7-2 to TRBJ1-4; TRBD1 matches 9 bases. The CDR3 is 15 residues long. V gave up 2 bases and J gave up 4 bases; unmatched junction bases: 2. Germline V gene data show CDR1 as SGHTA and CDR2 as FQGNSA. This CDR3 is CASSLNRGLNEKLFF. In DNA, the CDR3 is TGTGCCAGCAGCTTAAACAGGGGGCTTAATGAAAAACTGTTTTTT.

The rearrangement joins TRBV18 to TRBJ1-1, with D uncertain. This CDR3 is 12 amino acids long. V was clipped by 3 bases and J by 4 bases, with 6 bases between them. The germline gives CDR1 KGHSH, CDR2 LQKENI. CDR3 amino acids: CASSPMATEAFF. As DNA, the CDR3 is TGTGCCAGCTCACCGATGGCCACTGAAGCTTTCTTT.

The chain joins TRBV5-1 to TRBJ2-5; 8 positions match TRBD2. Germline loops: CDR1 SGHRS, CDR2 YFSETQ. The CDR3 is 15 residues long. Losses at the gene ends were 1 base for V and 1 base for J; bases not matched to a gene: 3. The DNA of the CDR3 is TGCGCCAGCAGCTTGAGCGGGGGCTCCCAAGAGACCCAGTACTTC. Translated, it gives CASSLSGGSQETQYF.

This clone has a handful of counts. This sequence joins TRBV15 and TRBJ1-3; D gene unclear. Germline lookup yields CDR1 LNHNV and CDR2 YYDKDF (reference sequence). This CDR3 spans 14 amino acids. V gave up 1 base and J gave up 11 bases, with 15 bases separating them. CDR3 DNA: TGTGCCACCAGCAGAGGGATAACGGGGAGGTCCATATATTTT. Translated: CATSRGITGRSIYF. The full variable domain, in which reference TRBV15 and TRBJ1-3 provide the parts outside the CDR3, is DAMVIQNPRYQVTQFGKPVTLSCSQTLNHNVMYWYQQKSSQAPKLLFHYYDKDFNNEADTPDNFQSRRPNTSFCFLDIRSPGLGDTAMYLCATSRGITGRSIYFGEGSWLTVV.

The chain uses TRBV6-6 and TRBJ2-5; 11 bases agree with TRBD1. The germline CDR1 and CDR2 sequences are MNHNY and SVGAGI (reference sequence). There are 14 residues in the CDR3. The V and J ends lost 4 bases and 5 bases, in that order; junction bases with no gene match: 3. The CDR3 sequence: CASSLDRGRETQYF. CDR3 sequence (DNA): TGTGCCAGCAGTTTGGACAGGGGGCGTGAGACCCAGTACTTC.

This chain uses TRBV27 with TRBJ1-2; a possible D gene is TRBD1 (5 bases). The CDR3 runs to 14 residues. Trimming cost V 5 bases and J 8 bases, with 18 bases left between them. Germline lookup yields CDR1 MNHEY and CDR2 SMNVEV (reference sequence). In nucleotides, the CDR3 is TGTGCCAGCAGTCGTCCTGGGACTGTGGGCGGCTACACCTTC. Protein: CASSRPGTVGGYTF.

The CDR3 DNA reads TGTGCCAGCAGTTACGAGGCAGGGGAGTTCCCAGATACGCAGTATTTT. It is translated as CASSYEAGEFPDTQYF. The J gene is TRBJ2-3, the V gene TRBV6-5; TRBD1 might be the D (6 bases). Per germline, CDR1 MNHEY and CDR2 SVGAGI. V was trimmed by 2 bases and J by 4 bases, leaving 16 bases between them. This CDR3 region has 16 residues.

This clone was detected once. The CDR3 nucleotides read TGTGCCAGTAGTACGTCCGGGACACCGAACTATGGCTACACCTTC. Its translation is CASSTSGTPNYGYTF. The chain recombines TRBV19 with TRBJ1-2; D perhaps matches TRBD1 (6 bases). V was cut by 4 bases and J by 2 bases, with 14 bases left in between. Germline V gives CDR1 LNHDA, CDR2 SQIVND (reference sequence). CDR3 length equals 15 residues.

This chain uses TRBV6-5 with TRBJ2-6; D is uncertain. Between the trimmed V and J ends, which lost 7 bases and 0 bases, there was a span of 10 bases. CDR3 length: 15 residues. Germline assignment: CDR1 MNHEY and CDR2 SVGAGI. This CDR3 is CASKLTGSGANVLTF. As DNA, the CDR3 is TGTGCCAGCAAACTCACGGGCTCTGGGGCCAACGTCCTGACTTTC.

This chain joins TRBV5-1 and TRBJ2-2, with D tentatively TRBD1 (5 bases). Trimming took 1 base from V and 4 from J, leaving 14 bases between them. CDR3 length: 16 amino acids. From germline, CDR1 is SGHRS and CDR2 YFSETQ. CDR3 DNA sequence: TGCGCCAGCAGCTTGCGCTTGGACACCTTCACCGGGGAGCTGTTTTTT. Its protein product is CASSLRLDTFTGELFF.

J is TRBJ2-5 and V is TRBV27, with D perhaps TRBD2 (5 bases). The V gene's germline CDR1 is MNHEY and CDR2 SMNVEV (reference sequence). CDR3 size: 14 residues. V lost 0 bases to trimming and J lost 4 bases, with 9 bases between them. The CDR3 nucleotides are TGTGCCAGCAGTTTATCCGGACGGGGAGAGACCCAGTACTTC. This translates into CASSLSGRGETQYF.

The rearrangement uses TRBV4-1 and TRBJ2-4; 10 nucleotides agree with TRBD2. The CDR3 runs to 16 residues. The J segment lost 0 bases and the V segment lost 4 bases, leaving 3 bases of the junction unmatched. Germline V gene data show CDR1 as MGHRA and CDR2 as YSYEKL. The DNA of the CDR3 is TGCGCCAGCAGCCTACTAGCGGGGACAGCCAAAAACATTCAGTACTTC. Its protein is CASSLLAGTAKNIQYF.

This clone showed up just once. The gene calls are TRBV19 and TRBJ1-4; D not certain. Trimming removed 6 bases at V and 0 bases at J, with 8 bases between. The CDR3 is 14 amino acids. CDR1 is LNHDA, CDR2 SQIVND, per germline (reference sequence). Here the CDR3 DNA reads TGTGCCAGTAGCAAGGAGGCAACTAATGAAAAACTGTTTTTT. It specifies CASSKEATNEKLFF.

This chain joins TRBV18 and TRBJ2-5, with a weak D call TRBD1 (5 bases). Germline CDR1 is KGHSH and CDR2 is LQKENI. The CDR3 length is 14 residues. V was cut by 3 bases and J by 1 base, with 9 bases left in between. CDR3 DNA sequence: TGTGCCAGCTCACCTCTCGACAGCCAAGAGACCCAGTACTTC. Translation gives CASSPLDSQETQYF.

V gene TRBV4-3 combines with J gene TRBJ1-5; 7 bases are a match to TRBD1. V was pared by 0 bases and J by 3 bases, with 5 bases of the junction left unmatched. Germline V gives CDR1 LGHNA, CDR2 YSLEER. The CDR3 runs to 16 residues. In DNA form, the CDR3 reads TGCGCCAGCAGCCAAGATGTAACAGGGGACAATCAGCCCCAGCATTTT. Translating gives CASSQDVTGDNQPQHF.

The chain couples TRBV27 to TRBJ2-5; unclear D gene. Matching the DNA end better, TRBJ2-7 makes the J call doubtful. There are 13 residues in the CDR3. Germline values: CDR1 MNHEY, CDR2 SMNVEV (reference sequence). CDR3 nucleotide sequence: TGTGCCAGCAGCCCTCTCGGGTCTGACGAGCAGTACTTC. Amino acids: CASSPLGSDEQYF.

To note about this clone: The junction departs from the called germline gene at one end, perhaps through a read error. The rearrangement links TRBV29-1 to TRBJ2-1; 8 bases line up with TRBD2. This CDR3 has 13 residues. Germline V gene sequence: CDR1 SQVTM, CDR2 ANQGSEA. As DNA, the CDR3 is TGTGGAAGCGGGAGTGGTTGGAGGCATGAGCAGTTCTTC. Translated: CGSGSGWRHEQFF.